This TCR beta chain was recovered during a study of control samples from healthy donors and cancer patients (TCRdb year 2020). Note on this clone: Its antigen specificity is not known. The record has no base qualities; no much larger clone is one base away.

Cut back by 6 bases and 6 bases, the V and J ends lie 15 bases apart. The CDR3, from cysteine to phenylalanine, totals 13 residues. The retained sequence is limited to the CDR3, 39 bases, with the frame set at the first base. Sequences LGHDT (CDR1) and YNNKEL (CDR2) are obtained from the germline V gene (reference sequence). The protocol used for the library was the immunoSEQ multiplex PCR assay. TCRdb carries this immuneACCESS record with in-frame sequences only. Its versions omit some clonotypes, under half of them owing to an unresolved V gene in the studies checked, with the rest unexplained. The sample data list approximately 230,000 clones, and almost 85% of these were observed just once. The ten largest clones capture 13% of the sample.

Sequenced material: PBMCs. This sequence originates from a woman aged 55-70 years with lung cancer. The chain joins TRBV3-1 (or the pseudogene TRBV3-2) to TRBJ2-7, with TRBD2 tentatively as D gene (5 bases match). The DNA sequence is as follows: TGTGCCAGCAGGAGACGGGGAGAAGGCGAGCAGTACTTC. It encodes CASRRRGEGEQYF.